This TCR beta chain was observed in a study of CD8 T cells in ankylosing spondylitis. Study-level results: Disease-linked clones reportedly showed significant enrichment in matched ankylosing spondylitis synovial fluid.

Quantitative 5'-RACE was performed with molecular barcodes, and it yielded the TCR beta libraries. TCRdb ran MiXCR on the 5' RACE reads and lists one entry per CDR3 protein. The sample lists tens of thousands of distinct CDR3 sequences, 27% occurring once. V gave up 4 bases and J gave up 5 bases, with 20 bases separating them. Looked up from germline, CDR1 is DFQATT and CDR2 is SNEGSKA (reference sequence). This CDR3 contains 15 residues. This clonotype was observed a handful of times. As yet, its antigen is unknown. This sequence was found in a male donor with ankylosing spondylitis or in good health (not recorded which). V usage is TRBV20-1 and J usage is TRBJ2-5, with D hard to call. Sequenced material: blood, either unsorted or a sorted T cell fraction (not recorded which). The CDR3 is CSAISEGGSLETQYF. DNA of the CDR3: TGCAGTGCTATCTCGGAAGGCGGTAGCCTGGAGACCCAGTACTTC.